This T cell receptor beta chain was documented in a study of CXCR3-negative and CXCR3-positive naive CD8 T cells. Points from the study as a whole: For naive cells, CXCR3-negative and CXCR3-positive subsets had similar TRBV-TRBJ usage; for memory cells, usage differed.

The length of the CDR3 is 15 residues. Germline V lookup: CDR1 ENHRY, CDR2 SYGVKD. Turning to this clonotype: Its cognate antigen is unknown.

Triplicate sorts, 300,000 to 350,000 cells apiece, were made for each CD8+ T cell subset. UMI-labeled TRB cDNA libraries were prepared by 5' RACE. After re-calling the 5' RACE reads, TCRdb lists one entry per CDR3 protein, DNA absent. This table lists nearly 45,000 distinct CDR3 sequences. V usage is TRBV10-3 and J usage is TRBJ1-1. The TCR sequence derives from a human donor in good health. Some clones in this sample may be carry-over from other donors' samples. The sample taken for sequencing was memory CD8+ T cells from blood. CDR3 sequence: CAISDRVSSNKEAFF.